This T cell receptor (beta chain) was observed in a study of neoadjuvant nivolumab and ipilimumab in lung cancer. TCRdb's table, derived via immunoSEQ multiplex PCR, lists solely in-frame clones and lacks some. The sample lists 15,000 to 20,000 clones, roughly 76% occurring once. Worth noting for this clone: Its antigen is still unknown.

Study conclusions and caveats: Resected-tumor TCR richness correlated positively with pretherapy blood richness. From pretherapy to surgery, tumor richness and clonality rose with dual therapy. TCR richness and clonality were higher in tumors than adjacent uninvolved lung. TCR receptors were sequenced in few samples.

The V end was cut by 1 base, the J end by 5 bases, with 6 bases between. Germline-derived CDR1 and CDR2 are SNHLY and FYNNEI. CDR3 size: 13 residues. The sequence derives from an adult with non-small cell lung cancer. The V gene is TRBV2, the J gene TRBJ1-5; tentative D call: TRBD1 (5 bases). The source was tumor tissue, collected after neoadjuvant nivolumab, alone or with ipilimumab, at or shortly before surgery. CDR3: CASSEEGYQPQHF. In DNA, the CDR3 is TGTGCCAGCAGTGAAGAGGGGTATCAGCCCCAGCATTTT. Full variable domain (missing parts from reference TRBV2 and TRBJ1-5): EPEVTQTPSHQVTQMGQEVILRCVPISNHLYFYWYRQILGQKVEFLVSFYNNEISEKSEIFDDQFSVERPDGSNFTLKIRSTKLEDSAMYFCASSEEGYQPQHFGDGTRLSIL.